This T cell receptor (beta chain) was captured by sequencing in a study of T-cell reconstitution after alpha-beta-depleted transplantation in children. This sample's TCRbeta library carried unique molecular identifier barcodes. TCRdb reprocessed the PCR reads with MiXCR, giving one entry per CDR3 protein. The sample lists a few hundred thousand distinct CDR3 sequences, around 13% occurring once. V dropped 3 bases and J dropped 3 bases, with 9 bases sitting between them. The CDR3 extends over 13 amino acids. The chain is built from TRBV12-3 or TRBV12-4 and TRBJ2-7; D uncertain. This sample comprised PBMCs from the stem cell graft donor, obtained from the stem cell graft. The TCR originated in a human donor who donated a stem cell graft to a child with combined immunodeficiency. CDR3 amino acids: CASSFQEYYEQYF. In DNA form, the CDR3 reads TGTGCCAGCAGTTTTCAGGAATACTACGAGCAGTACTTC.